The rows below give T cell receptor beta chains drawn from one sample of a study of T cell responses to AZD1222 COVID-19 vaccine. Sequencing used immunoSEQ multiplex PCR; TCRdb keeps in-frame clones, though not all of them. Among 86,000 or so clones listed, about 89% were seen once. Specimen: peripheral blood, collected on day 0 of MenACWY control vaccination. These receptors came from an adult in good health. Both conserved end residues are part of each CDR3. The order of the fields is clone size, J gene, D gene, V gene, CDR3 DNA, CDR3 protein. A D gene is named only where the DNA matches it firmly. Clone size is given for some rows only: seen once, a few or many times, or a class if the clone is expanded.

.	TRBJ1-2	TRBD1	TRBV19	TGTGCCAGTGCTGCCGGACAGGGGACCTATGGCTACACCTTC	CASAAGQGTYGYTF
.	TRBJ1-5	.	TRBV19	TGTGCCAGTAGTATCCACATACAGGAGACCAGCAATCAGCCCCAGCATTTT	CASSIHIQETSNQPQHF
.	TRBJ1-3	.	TRBV6-5	TGTGCCAGCAGTTACTCCCGGCAGGGAGGGAGAAACACCATATATTTT	CASSYSRQGGRNTIYF
.	TRBJ2-2	TRBD2	TRBV7-9	TGTGCCAGCAGCGATACCGGACTAGCGGGAGGGCCTTCTACCGGGGAGCTGTTTTTT	CASSDTGLAGGPSTGELFF
once	TRBJ1-2	.	TRBV6-5	TGTGCCAGCAAACTCCTACAGGGTGACGGCTACACCTTC	CASKLLQGDGYTF
.	TRBJ2-1	.	TRBV11-2	TGTGCCAGCGCCCAGCTCGAGGGCAAGGCCTACAATGAGCAGTTCTTC	CASAQLEGKAYNEQFF
.	TRBJ1-1	TRBD1	TRBV6-5	TGTGCCAGCAGTACAGGGGTTGAAGCTTTCTTT	CASSTGVEAFF
.	TRBJ1-1	.	TRBV27	TGTGCCATCTCGCCCCAGCGAGATGGCACTGAAGCTTTCTTT	CAISPQRDGTEAFF
.	TRBJ2-5	.	TRBV3-1/TRBV3-2	TGTGCCAGCAGCCAAGAGGGGGAGACCCAGTACTTC	CASSQEGETQYF
.	TRBJ1-1	.	TRBV5-4	TGTGCCAGCAGCTGGGGGAACACTGAAGCTTTCTTT	CASSWGNTEAFF
.	TRBJ1-1	.	TRBV6-5	TGTGCCAGCAGAAAGACAGGAGCTACTGAAGCTTTCTTT	CASRKTGATEAFF
.	TRBJ1-2	.	TRBV5-1	TGCGCCAGCAGCCCCGGGGGCGCCTATGGCTACACCTTC	CASSPGGAYGYTF
.	TRBJ1-5	TRBD1	TRBV19	TGTGCCAGTAGCGGGACAGTTAGCAATCAGCCCCAGCATTTT	CASSGTVSNQPQHF
.	TRBJ1-3	.	TRBV6-5	TGTGCCAGCAGTTACTCCGAATTGAGCTCTGGAAACACCATATATTTT	CASSYSELSSGNTIYF
.	TRBJ2-1	TRBD2	TRBV7-2	TGTGCCAGCAGCTTCCCGTTAGCGGGAGGGCCAAAACCTGAGCAGTTCTTC	CASSFPLAGGPKPEQFF
.	TRBJ1-2	.	TRBV5-5	TGTGCCAGCAGCTCGACAGCCACCGTGGCGAGGGACTATGGCTACACCTTC	CASSSTATVARDYGYTF
.	TRBJ2-3	.	TRBV3-1/TRBV3-2	TGTGCCAGCAGCCAAGATAGGCGACCCAGCACAGATACGCAGTATTTT	CASSQDRRPSTDTQYF
.	TRBJ1-2	.	TRBV19	TGTGCCAGTAGCCTAGGGGAGATCTATGGCTACACCTTC	CASSLGEIYGYTF
.	TRBJ2-5	TRBD2	TRBV6-5	TGTGCCAGCACGACTAGCGGGGGGGGTGAGGAGACCCAGTACTTC	CASTTSGGGEETQYF
.	TRBJ1-3	.	TRBV11-2	TGTGCCAGCAGCTTAGACGGGTCAAGCTTGTATTTT	CASSLDGSSLYF
.	TRBJ2-1	.	TRBV7-2	TGTGCCAGCAGCTCGGGTTACAATGAGCAGTTCTTC	CASSSGYNEQFF
.	TRBJ1-2	.	TRBV3-1/TRBV3-2	TGTGCCAGCAGCCCCAGGTTAGTGGGGGGCTACACCTTC	CASSPRLVGGYTF
.	TRBJ1-4	.	TRBV9	TGTGCCAGCAGCGCCGGGACAACGAATGAAAAACTGTTTTTT	CASSAGTTNEKLFF
once	TRBJ2-2	TRBD1	TRBV2	TGTGCCAGTGACAGGGTGGGGGAGCTGTTTTTT	CASDRVGELFF
.	TRBJ1-1	.	TRBV18	TGTGCCAGCTCGCCCGATTCGGGGACTGAAGCTTTCTTT	CASSPDSGTEAFF
.	TRBJ1-6	.	TRBV2	TGTGCCAGCAGGACAGCCCCTGGGTCACCCCTCCACTTT	CASRTAPGSPLHF
.	TRBJ1-4	.	TRBV11-2	TGTGCCAGCAGCGGAGAAGGAGGACGGACAACTAATGAAAAACTGTTTTTT	CASSGEGGRTTNEKLFF
.	TRBJ1-5	.	TRBV5-4	TGTGCCAGCAGCGTTGGCCTAGAGCAGCCCCAGCATTTT	CASSVGLEQPQHF
.	TRBJ2-1	.	TRBV11-3	TGTGCCAGCAGCTTTGACGCACTTAGGGGTGAGCAGTTCTTC	CASSFDALRGEQFF
.	TRBJ1-1	TRBD1	TRBV10-3	TGTGCCATCAGTGAGTGGGACAGGGGGCCGGGGATGAACACTGAAGCTTTCTTT	CAISEWDRGPGMNTEAFF
.	TRBJ2-1	.	TRBV27	TGTGCCAGCAGTTTACGGCCCTACAATGAGCAGTTCTTC	CASSLRPYNEQFF
.	TRBJ2-7	.	TRBV6-5	TGTGCCAGCAGTTACTCGGGGGGCGAGCAGTACTTC	CASSYSGGEQYF
.	TRBJ2-1	.	TRBV24-1	TGTGCCACCAGTGATAGGAGGGCTAATCCCCAAAATGAGCAGTTCTTC	CATSDRRANPQNEQFF
few	TRBJ2-2	.	TRBV7-5	TGTGCCAGAAGCCCCCAGCCCCTAGGGTACACCGGGGAGCTGTTTTTT	CARSPQPLGYTGELFF
once	TRBJ2-1	.	TRBV29-1	TGCAGCGTTGAAGGAAGCAATGAGCAGTTCTTC	CSVEGSNEQFF
.	TRBJ2-2	TRBD1	TRBV6-4	TGTGCCAGCAGTGATACCGGGACAGACACCGGGGAGCTGTTTTTT	CASSDTGTDTGELFF
.	TRBJ1-1	.	TRBV5-1	TGCGCCAGCAGCTTGGAGACAGGCTTTTTCACTGAAGCTTTCTTT	CASSLETGFFTEAFF
.	TRBJ2-3	.	TRBV27	TGTGCCAGCAGTTTCTCAGGGGCTGAAGATACGCAGTATTTT	CASSFSGAEDTQYF
.	TRBJ1-1	.	TRBV5-1	TGCGCCAGCAGCTTCGGGGGGGCGCGAATCTTTACTGAAGCTTTCTTT	CASSFGGARIFTEAFF
.	TRBJ1-4	.	TRBV5-3	TGTGCCAGAAGCAGAGGGCAGAAGAATGAAAAACTGTTTTTT	CARSRGQKNEKLFF
.	TRBJ2-7	TRBD2	TRBV5-6	TGTGCCAGCAGCTTTCTTGGGGAGGGCGAGCAGTACTTC	CASSFLGEGEQYF
.	TRBJ2-7	TRBD2	TRBV5-1	TGCGCCAGCAGCTTCGGACTAGCGCTTTCCGACGAGCAGTACTTC	CASSFGLALSDEQYF
.	TRBJ2-1	.	TRBV3-1/TRBV3-2	TGTGCCAGCACCCGCAGGGGTGGCAATGAGCAGTTCTTC	CASTRRGGNEQFF
.	TRBJ2-7	.	TRBV3-1/TRBV3-2	TGTGCCAGCAGCCAAGGACAGGGGAGGGGCGAGCAGTACTTC	CASSQGQGRGEQYF
.	TRBJ1-2	.	TRBV19	TGTGCCAGTAGTATCGATCTGGACTATGGCTACACCTTC	CASSIDLDYGYTF
.	TRBJ1-5	.	TRBV11-2	TGTGCCAGCAGCACCGGGGCCGCTGGACATAATCAGCCCCAGCATTTT	CASSTGAAGHNQPQHF
.	TRBJ1-5	.	TRBV28	TGTGCCAGCAGTTCCGTCCAGCCCCAGCATTTT	CASSSVQPQHF
.	TRBJ2-1	TRBD1	TRBV5-1	TGCGCCAGCAGCCCCGGGACAGGGGGCGATGAGCAGTTCTTC	CASSPGTGGDEQFF
.	TRBJ1-2	.	TRBV7-2	TGTGCCAGCAGCGCCGGGACATTCTATGGCTACACCTTC	CASSAGTFYGYTF
.	TRBJ2-3	TRBD2	TRBV7-9	TGTGCCAGCAGCGGCAATTTAGCGGGAGGGCCTCGACCGCAGTATTTT	CASSGNLAGGPRPQYF
.	TRBJ1-1	.	TRBV7-2	TGTGCCAGCAGCTTATGGGGAGATGGGAACACTGAAGCTTTCTTT	CASSLWGDGNTEAFF
.	TRBJ1-1	.	TRBV6-4	TGTGCCAGCAGCGAAGGGCCTCAGAACACTGAAGCTTTCTTT	CASSEGPQNTEAFF
.	TRBJ1-5	.	TRBV7-2	TGTGCCAGCAGCTCCAATAATCAGCCCCAGCATTTT	CASSSNNQPQHF
.	TRBJ1-1	.	TRBV30	TGTGCCTGGAGATGGACAGAAATGATGAACACTGAAGCTTTCTTT	CAWRWTEMMNTEAFF
.	TRBJ1-1	.	TRBV7-9	TGTGCCAGCAGCCAACAGGTTACGAACACTGAAGCTTTCTTT	CASSQQVTNTEAFF
.	TRBJ1-1	.	TRBV5-4	TGTGCCAGCAGCTTGGAGCTGGGAAGGACTGAAGCTTTCTTT	CASSLELGRTEAFF
.	TRBJ2-7	TRBD2	TRBV6-2/TRBV6-3	TGTGCCAGCAGTTACGTGGGGACTACCTACGAGCAGTACTTC	CASSYVGTTYEQYF